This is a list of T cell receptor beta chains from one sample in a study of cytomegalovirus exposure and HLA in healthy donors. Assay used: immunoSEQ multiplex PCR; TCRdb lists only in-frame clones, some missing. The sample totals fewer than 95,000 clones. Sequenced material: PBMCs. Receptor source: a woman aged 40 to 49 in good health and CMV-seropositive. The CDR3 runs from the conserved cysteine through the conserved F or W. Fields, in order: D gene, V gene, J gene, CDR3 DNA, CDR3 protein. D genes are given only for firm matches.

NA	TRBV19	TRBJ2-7	TGTGCCAGTAGCTCACCAGCGGACAGTCTCTACGAGCAGTACTTC	CASSSPADSLYEQYF
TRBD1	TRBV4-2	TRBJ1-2	TGTGCCAGCAGCCATGAACAGGGGGGATATGGCTACACCTTC	CASSHEQGGYGYTF
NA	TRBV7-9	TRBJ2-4	TGTGCCAGCAGCCAGGGGAGAGTCAAAAACATTCAGTACTTC	CASSQGRVKNIQYF
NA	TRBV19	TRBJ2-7	TGTGCCAGTAGTCCGGCCGATACAGGGTCCTACGAGCAGTACTTC	CASSPADTGSYEQYF
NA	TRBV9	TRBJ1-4	TGTGCCAGCAGCGCGAGGACTGCAGCTAATGAAAAACTGTTTTTT	CASSARTAANEKLFF
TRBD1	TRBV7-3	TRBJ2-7	TGTGCCAGCAGCCCCGGGACACAGGGGGCCACCTACGAGCAGTACTTC	CASSPGTQGATYEQYF
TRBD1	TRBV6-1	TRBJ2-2	TGTGCCAGCAGTGAAAACAGGGGCACCGGGGAGCTGTTTTTT	CASSENRGTGELFF
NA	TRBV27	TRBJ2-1	TGTGCCAGCAGTCAGATGTCGAGGGAGGATGAGCAGTTCTTC	CASSQMSREDEQFF
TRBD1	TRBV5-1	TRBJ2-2	TGCGCCAGCAGCAAACGGGACAGGGCGAACACCGGGGAGCTGTTTTTT	CASSKRDRANTGELFF
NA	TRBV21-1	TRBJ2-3	TGTGCCAGCAGCAAAGCGCAACTAGCGGGGGGCACAGATACGCAGTATTTT	CASSKAQLAGGTDTQYF
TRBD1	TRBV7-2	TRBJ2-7	TGTGCCAGCAGCTTATCAGGGGGCTACGAGCAGTACTTC	CASSLSGGYEQYF
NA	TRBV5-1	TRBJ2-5	TGCGCCAGCAGCTTGGCCGTCGGACTGAGGGAAGAGACCCAGTACTTC	CASSLAVGLREETQYF
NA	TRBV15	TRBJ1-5	TGTGCCACCAGCAGAGTTGGAGCGGGGGGGCCGGACAATCAGCCCCAGCATTTT	CATSRVGAGGPDNQPQHF
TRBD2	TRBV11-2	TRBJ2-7	TGTGCCAGCAGACTAGCGGAGCCCTACGAGCAGTACTTC	CASRLAEPYEQYF
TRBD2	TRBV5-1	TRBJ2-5	TGCGCCAGCAGCCGGGAAGGACTAGCGGGAGGGGGGTACCAAGAGACCCAGTACTTC	CASSREGLAGGGYQETQYF
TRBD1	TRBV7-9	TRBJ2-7	TGTGCCAGCAGCTCCTCGGGACAGGGAATTTCGCAGTACTTC	CASSSSGQGISQYF
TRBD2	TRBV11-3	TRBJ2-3	TGTGCCAGCAGCTTAGGCCTAGCGGGAGGTCATGATACGCAGTATTTT	CASSLGLAGGHDTQYF
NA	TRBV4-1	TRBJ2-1	TGCGCCAGCAGGGACCGTGCCAGGGTCTCCTACAATGAGCAGTTCTTC	CASRDRARVSYNEQFF
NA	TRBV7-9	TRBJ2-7	TGTGCCAGCAGCTTAGCGGGAGTGGTCGAGCAGTACTTC	CASSLAGVVEQYF
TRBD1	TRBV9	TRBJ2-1	TGTGCCAGCAGCCCGACAGGGATGCCCTACAATGAGCAGTTCTTC	CASSPTGMPYNEQFF
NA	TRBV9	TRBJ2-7	TGTGCCAGCAGCGTAGAATCGCGAGGCGAGCAGTACTTC	CASSVESRGEQYF
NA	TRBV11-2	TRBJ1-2	TGTGCCAGCAGCTTTCTCGAACAGGCGGATGGCTACACCTTC	CASSFLEQADGYTF
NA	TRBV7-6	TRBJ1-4	TGTGCCAGCAGCCAGGGTGCAGGGCGGGAAAAACTGTTTTTT	CASSQGAGREKLFF
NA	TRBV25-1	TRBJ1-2	TGTGCCAGCAGTGAATGGGAGGGTGGCTATGGCTACACCTTC	CASSEWEGGYGYTF
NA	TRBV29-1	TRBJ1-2	TGCAGCGTTGAGCCCAGGGCACTCTCTAACTATGGCTACACCTTC	CSVEPRALSNYGYTF
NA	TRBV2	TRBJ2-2	TGTGCCAGCAGTTATACTGACGGGGGCACCGGGGAGCTGTTTTTT	CASSYTDGGTGELFF
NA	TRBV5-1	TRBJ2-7	TGCGCCAGCAGCGGAGGTAGTTCCTACGAGCAGTACTTC	CASSGGSSYEQYF
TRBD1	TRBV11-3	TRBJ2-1	TGTGCCAGCAGCATTTCCCGGGACAGTGGTAAGCAGTTCTTC	CASSISRDSGKQFF
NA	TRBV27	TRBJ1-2	TGTGCCAGCAGTTTATCAAGGGGGGGAGCGGATGGCTACACCTTC	CASSLSRGGADGYTF
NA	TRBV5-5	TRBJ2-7	TGTGCCAGCACCAAAGGCCTAGCGACATCCTACGAGCAGTACTTC	CASTKGLATSYEQYF
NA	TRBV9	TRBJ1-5	TGTGCCAGCAGCCCTCGAGGAGGTGGGAACCAGCCCCAGCATTTT	CASSPRGGGNQPQHF
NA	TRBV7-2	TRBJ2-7	TGTGCCAGCAGCTTAGTGGCCAGCTCCTACGAGCAGTACTTC	CASSLVASSYEQYF
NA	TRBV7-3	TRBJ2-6	TGTGCCAGCGGCGGAGCCGGGGCCAACGTCCTGACTTTC	CASGGAGANVLTF
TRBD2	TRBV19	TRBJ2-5	TGTGCCAGTAGTATAGGGCTAGCGGGACTCCAAGAGACCCAGTACTTC	CASSIGLAGLQETQYF
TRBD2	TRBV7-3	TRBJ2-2	TGTGCCAGCAGCTTTTCGGGGGGGCCAGGCACCGGGGAGCTGTTTTTT	CASSFSGGPGTGELFF
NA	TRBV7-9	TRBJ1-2	TGTGCCAGCAGGGGGCAGGGCGGTGGCTACACCTTC	CASRGQGGGYTF
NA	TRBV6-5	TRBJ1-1	TGTGCCAGCAGTTACACTAAAAACACTGAAGCTTTCTTT	CASSYTKNTEAFF
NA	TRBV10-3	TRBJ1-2	TGTGCCATCAGTGATGCCCGGGACACGGATTCGGGCTACACCTTC	CAISDARDTDSGYTF
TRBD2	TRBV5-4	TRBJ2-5	TGTGCCAGCAGTGCTGGACTAGCGGGAGTAGAGACCCAGTACTTC	CASSAGLAGVETQYF
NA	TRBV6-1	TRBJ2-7	TGTGCCAGCAGTGACCCACGACTAGACAACTACGAGCAGTACTTC	CASSDPRLDNYEQYF
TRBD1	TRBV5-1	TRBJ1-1	TGCGCCAGCTCGACCCCCGGGACAGTGTCTGAAGCTTTCTTT	CASSTPGTVSEAFF
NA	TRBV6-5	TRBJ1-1	TGTGCCAGCAGTGGTGAGGGTAGCACTGAAGCTTTCTTT	CASSGEGSTEAFF
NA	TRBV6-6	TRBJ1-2	TGTGCCAGCAGTTCGGGCCAAACGGGGGGGGGCGGCTACACCTTC	CASSSGQTGGGGYTF
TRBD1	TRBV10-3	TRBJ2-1	TGTGCCATAACCGGGACAGGTAACTACAATGAGCAGTTCTTC	CAITGTGNYNEQFF
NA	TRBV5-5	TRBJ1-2	TGTGCCAGCAGCTCGGACACCCGGCCGGGCTACACCTTC	CASSSDTRPGYTF
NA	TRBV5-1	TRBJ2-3	TGCGCCAGCAGCATTCGACAGCGCACAGATACGCAGTATTTT	CASSIRQRTDTQYF
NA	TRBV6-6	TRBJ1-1	TGTGCCAGCAGAACACAGGGCGCGGACGGGACTGAAGCTTTCTTT	CASRTQGADGTEAFF
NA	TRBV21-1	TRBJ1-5	TGTGCCAGCAATTTGACAGGAAAGGGCCAGCCCCAGCATTTT	CASNLTGKGQPQHF
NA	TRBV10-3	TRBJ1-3	TGTGCCATCAGAACAGACATAGGAAACACCATATATTTT	CAIRTDIGNTIYF
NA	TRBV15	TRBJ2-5	TGTGCCACCAGCAGAGACCGACTAACAAGTGGGACCCAGTACTTC	CATSRDRLTSGTQYF
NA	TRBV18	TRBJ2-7	TGTGCCAGCTCACCACCGCAGGGGGGAGACTACGAGCAGTACTTC	CASSPPQGGDYEQYF
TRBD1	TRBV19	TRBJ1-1	TGTGCCACCACATACAGAGGGGGCGCGGATGAAGCTTTCTTT	CATTYRGGADEAFF
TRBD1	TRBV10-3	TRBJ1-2	TGTGCCATCAGATTATTTGACCGGGACAGGGTAGACTATGGCTACACCTTC	CAIRLFDRDRVDYGYTF
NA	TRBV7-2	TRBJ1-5	TGTGCCAGCAGCGTGGACAGATACAATCAGCCCCAGCATTTT	CASSVDRYNQPQHF
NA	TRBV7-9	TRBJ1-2	TGTGCCAGCAGCTTAGGGGGAGACTACACCTTC	CASSLGGDYTF